This paragraph reports one T cell receptor (beta chain). Germline V gene lookup returns CDR1 SGHRS and CDR2 YFSETQ. This CDR3 region has 16 residues. Trimming took 2 bases from V and 3 from J, leaving 15 bases between them. This entry belongs to a study of blood T cells in healthy people across ages. In each sample, at least 7 million PBMCs were isolated. Using a J-beta primer mix together with a sample-barcoded 5' primer, a second PCR was run for about 6 to 11 cycles. TCRdb passed the 5' RACE reads through MiXCR, listing each CDR3 protein once. This repertoire shows approximately 850,000 distinct CDR3 sequences, roughly 64% found once; its top ten account for over 20%.

The sequence came from a man aged 25-40 years in good health. Material for sequencing was blood. The V and J genes are TRBV5-1 and TRBJ2-1; D is possibly TRBD2 (5 bases). The CDR3 region is CASSLYLASSYNEQFF. The CDR3 DNA sequence: TGCGCCAGCAGCTTATATCTAGCTTCTAGCTACAATGAGCAGTTCTTC.